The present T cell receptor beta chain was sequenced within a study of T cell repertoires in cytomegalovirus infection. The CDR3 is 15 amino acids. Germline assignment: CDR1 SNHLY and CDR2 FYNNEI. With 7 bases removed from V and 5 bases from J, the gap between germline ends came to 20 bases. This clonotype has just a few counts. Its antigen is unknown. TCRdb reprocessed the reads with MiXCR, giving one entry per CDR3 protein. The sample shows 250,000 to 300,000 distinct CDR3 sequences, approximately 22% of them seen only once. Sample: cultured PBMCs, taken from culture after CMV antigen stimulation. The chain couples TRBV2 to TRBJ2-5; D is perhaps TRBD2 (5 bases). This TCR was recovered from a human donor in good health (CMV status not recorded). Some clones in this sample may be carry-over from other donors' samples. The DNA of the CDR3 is TGTGCCAGCAAAAGGTGGAGGATGGCCTGGGAGACCCAGTACTTC. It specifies CASKRWRMAWETQYF.